The clone carrying this T cell receptor (beta chain) showed up just a few times. The target antigen is unknown. The sample is drawn from a study of T cells in Graves' hyperthyroidism and ophthalmopathy. Hyperthyroidism was newly diagnosed in patients aged 18 to 65 (duration under 2 months). Study-wide results and caveats: A model built on 13 V-J features separated ophthalmopathy from stable hyperthyroidism. The model identified upcoming ophthalmopathy a median approximately seven months ahead of onset.

There were TCR beta CDR3 regions amplified from RNA transcripts. The HTBI primer set served for first-round RT-PCR of the TCR CDR3. TCRdb re-called the multiplex PCR reads through MiXCR, storing one row per CDR3 protein. The sample has under 200,000 distinct CDR3 sequences; about 9.4% are singletons. This sequence originates from a woman aged 18 to 35 with Graves' hyperthyroidism that later progressed to Graves' ophthalmopathy. The specimen sequenced was blood.

CDR3: CASSPPPRGGHGGELFF. The CDR3 nucleotides are TGTGCCAGCTCACCACCTCCGCGGGGGGGCCACGGCGGGGAGCTGTTTTTT. The chain is built from TRBV18 and TRBJ2-2, with TRBD2 identical over 9 bases. The CDR3 spans 17 residues. J was trimmed by 7 bases and V by 0 bases; bases with no gene match: 9. Germline CDR1 reads KGHSH; CDR2 reads LQKENI. Variable domain in full (rest from reference TRBV18 and TRBJ2-2): NAGVMQNPRHLVRRRGQEARLRCSPMKGHSHVYWYRQLPEEGLKFMVYLQKENIIDESGMPKERFSAEFPKEGPSILRIQQVVRGDSAAYFCASSPPPRGGHGGELFFGEGSRLTVL.